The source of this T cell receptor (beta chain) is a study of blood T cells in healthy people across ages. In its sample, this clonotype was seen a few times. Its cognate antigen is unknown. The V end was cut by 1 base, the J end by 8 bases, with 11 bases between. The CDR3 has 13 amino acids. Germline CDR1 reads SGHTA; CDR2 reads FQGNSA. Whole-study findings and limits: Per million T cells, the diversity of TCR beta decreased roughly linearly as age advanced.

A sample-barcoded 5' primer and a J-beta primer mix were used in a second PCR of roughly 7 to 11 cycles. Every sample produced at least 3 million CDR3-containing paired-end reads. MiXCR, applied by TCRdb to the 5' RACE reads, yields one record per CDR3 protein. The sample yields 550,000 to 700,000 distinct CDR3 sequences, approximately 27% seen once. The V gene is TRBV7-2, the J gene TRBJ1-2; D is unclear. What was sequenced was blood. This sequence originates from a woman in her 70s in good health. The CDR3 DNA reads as TGTGCCAGCAGCTTAGAGCTCCTAGGGGGCTACACCTTC. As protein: CASSLELLGGYTF.